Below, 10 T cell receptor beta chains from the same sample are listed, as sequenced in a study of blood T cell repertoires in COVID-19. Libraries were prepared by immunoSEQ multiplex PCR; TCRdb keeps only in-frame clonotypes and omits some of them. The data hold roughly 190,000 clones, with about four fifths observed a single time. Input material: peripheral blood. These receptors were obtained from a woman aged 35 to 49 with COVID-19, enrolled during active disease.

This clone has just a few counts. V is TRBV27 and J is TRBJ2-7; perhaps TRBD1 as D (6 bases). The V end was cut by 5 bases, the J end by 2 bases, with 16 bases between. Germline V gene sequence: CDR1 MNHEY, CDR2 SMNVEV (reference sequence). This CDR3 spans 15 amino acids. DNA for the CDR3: TGTGCCAGCAGTCCCCGGACAGTCCTCCCCTACGAGCAGTACTTC. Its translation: CASSPRTVLPYEQYF.

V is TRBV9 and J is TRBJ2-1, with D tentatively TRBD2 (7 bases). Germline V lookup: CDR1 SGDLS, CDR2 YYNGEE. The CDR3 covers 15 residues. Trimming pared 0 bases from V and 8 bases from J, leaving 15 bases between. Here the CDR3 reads CASSVDEGGFYEQFF. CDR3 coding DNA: TGTGCCAGCAGCGTAGATGAGGGGGGGTTTTATGAGCAGTTCTTC.

Here the CDR3 reads CASSFSLNEQFF. The CDR3 DNA follows: TGTGCCAGCAGCTTTTCCCTCAATGAGCAGTTCTTC. The V and J genes are TRBV7-2 and TRBJ2-1; D remains ambiguous. Germline CDR1 is SGHTA and CDR2 is FQGNSA. Trimming cost V 3 bases and J 6 bases, with 6 bases left between them. The CDR3 has 12 amino acids. The entire variable domain, with the rest obtained from reference TRBV7-2 and TRBJ2-1, is as follows: GAGVSQSPSNKVTEKGKDVELRCDPISGHTALYWYRQSLGQGLEFLIYFQGNSAPDKSGLPSDRFSAERTGGSVSTLTIQRTQQEDSAVYLCASSFSLNEQFFGPGTRLTVL.

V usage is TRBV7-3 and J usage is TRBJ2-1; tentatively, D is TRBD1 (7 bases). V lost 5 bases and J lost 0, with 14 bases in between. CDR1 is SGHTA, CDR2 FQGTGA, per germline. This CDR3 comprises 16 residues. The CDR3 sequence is CASSPAGGPSYNEQFF. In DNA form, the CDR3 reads TGTGCCAGCAGCCCCGCAGGGGGGCCCTCCTACAATGAGCAGTTCTTC.

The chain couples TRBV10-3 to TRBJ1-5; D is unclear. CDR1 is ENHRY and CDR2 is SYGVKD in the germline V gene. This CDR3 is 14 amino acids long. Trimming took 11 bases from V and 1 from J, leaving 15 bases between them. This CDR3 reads CAHRGEASNQPQHF. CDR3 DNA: TGTGCCCACCGCGGGGAGGCGAGCAATCAGCCCCAGCATTTT.

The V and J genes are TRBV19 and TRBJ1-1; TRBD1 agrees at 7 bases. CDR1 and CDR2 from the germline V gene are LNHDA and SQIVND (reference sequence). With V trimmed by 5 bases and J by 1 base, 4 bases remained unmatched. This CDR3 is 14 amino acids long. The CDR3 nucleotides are TGTGCCAGTAGTGAGCGACAGGGGAACACTGAAGCTTTCTTT. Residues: CASSERQGNTEAFF. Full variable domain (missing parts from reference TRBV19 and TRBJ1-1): DGGITQSPKYLFRKEGQNVTLSCEQNLNHDAMYWYRQDPGQGLRLIYYSQIVNDFQKGDIAEGYSVSREKKESFPLTVTSAQKNPTAFYLCASSERQGNTEAFFGQGTRLTVV.

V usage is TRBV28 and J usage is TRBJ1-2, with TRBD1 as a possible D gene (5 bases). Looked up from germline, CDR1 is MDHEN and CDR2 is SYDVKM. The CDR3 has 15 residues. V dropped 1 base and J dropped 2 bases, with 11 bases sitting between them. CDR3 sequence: CASSLSGRANYGYTF. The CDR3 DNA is TGTGCCAGCAGTTTATCAGGCAGGGCGAACTATGGCTACACCTTC.

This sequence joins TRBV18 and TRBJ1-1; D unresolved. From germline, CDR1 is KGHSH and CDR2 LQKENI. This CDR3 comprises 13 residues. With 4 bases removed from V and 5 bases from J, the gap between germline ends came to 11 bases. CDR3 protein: CASSLFEQTEAFF. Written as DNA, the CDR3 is TGTGCCAGCTCACTTTTTGAACAGACTGAAGCTTTCTTT.

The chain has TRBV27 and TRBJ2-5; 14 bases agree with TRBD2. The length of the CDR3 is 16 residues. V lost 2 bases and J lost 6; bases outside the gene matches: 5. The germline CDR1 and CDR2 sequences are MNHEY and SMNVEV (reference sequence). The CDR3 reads CASSLVGTSGSQTQYF. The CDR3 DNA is TGTGCCAGCAGTTTAGTCGGGACTAGCGGGAGTCAGACCCAGTACTTC.

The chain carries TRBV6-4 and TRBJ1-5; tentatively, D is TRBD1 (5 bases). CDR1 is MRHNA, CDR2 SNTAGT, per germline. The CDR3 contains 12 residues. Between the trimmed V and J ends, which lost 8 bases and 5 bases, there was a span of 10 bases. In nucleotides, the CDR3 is TGTGCCAGCCGGGGGGGGGATCAGCCCCAGCATTTT. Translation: CASRGGDQPQHF.